This T cell receptor beta chain was captured in a study of control samples from healthy donors and cancer patients. The length of the CDR3 is 15 residues. V lost 2 bases to trimming and J lost 2 bases, with 12 bases between them. Germline V CDR1 and CDR2: LNHNV, YYDKDF (reference sequence). Generated by immunoSEQ multiplex PCR, the TCRdb table keeps only in-frame clones and is missing some. Seen in this sample are some 180,000 clones; the ten most common clones hold approximately 2.2%. The sequencing sample was made of blood. The source is a woman in her 30s in good health. The genes are TRBV15 and TRBJ1-2; D is unclear. In DNA form, the CDR3 reads TGTGCCACCAGCAGATCCTGGGAGGAGAACTATGGCTACACCTTC. Residues: CATSRSWEENYGYTF.